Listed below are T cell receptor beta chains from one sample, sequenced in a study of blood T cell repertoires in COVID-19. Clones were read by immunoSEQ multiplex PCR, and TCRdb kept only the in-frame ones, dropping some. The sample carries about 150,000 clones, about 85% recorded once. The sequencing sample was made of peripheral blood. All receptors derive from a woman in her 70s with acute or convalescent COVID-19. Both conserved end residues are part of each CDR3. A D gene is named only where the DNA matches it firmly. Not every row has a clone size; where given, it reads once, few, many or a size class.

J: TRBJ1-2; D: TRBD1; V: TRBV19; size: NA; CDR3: CASSILLTGLHGYTF; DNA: TGTGCCAGTAGTATTCTCTTGACAGGGCTCCATGGCTACACCTTC
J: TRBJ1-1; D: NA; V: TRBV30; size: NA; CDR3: CAWGQKNTEAFF; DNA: TGTGCCTGGGGACAGAAAAACACTGAAGCTTTCTTT
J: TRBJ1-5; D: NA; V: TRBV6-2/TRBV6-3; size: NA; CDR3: CASSYSEGQPQHF; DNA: TGTGCCAGCAGTTACTCTGAGGGCCAGCCCCAGCATTTT
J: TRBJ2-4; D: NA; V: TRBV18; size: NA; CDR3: CASSSTGVDIQYF; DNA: TGTGCCAGCTCCTCGACGGGGGTGGACATTCAGTACTTC
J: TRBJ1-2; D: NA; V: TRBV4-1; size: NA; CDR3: CASSQEIGSIYGYTF; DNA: TGCGCCAGCAGCCAAGAGATTGGGAGCATCTATGGCTACACCTTC
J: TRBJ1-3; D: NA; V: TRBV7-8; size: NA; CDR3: CASSLQGTGNTIYF; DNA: TGTGCCAGCAGCTTGCAGGGTACTGGAAACACCATATATTTT
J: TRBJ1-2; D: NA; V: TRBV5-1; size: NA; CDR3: CASSVTGNYGYTF; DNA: TGCGCCAGCAGCGTGACGGGAAACTATGGCTACACCTTC
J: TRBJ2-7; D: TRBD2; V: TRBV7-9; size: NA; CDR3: CASRDSGGLYEQYF; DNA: TGTGCCAGCAGGGATAGCGGGGGGTTATACGAGCAGTACTTC
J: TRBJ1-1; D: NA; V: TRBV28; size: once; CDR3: CASSPPRGMNTEAFF; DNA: TGTGCCAGCAGTCCCCCCCGGGGAATGAACACTGAAGCTTTCTTT
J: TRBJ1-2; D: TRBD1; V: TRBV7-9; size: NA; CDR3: CASSLWVDRENGYTF; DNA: TGTGCCAGCAGCTTATGGGTCGACAGGGAGAATGGCTACACCTTC
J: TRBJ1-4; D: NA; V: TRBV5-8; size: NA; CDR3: CASSLLWQGSRKLFF; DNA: TGTGCCAGCTCCCTTCTGTGGCAGGGGTCTAGGAAACTGTTTTTT
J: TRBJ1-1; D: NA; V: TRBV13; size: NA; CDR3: CASTWTAMNTEAFF; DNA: TGTGCCAGCACCTGGACAGCAATGAACACTGAAGCTTTCTTT
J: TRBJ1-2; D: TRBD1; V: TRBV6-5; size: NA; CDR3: CASRQGTGGHTF; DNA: TGTGCCAGCAGGCAAGGGACAGGGGGGCACACCTTC
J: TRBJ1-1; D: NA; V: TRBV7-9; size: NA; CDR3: CASSLERARGTEAFF; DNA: TGTGCCAGCAGCCTAGAGCGGGCTCGGGGCACTGAAGCTTTCTTT
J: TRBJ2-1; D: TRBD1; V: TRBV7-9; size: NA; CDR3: CASSRDRDINEQFF; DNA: TGTGCCAGCAGCAGGGACAGGGATATTAATGAGCAGTTCTTC
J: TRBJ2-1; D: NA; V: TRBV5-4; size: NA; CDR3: CASSLAARAGYNEQFF; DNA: TGTGCCAGCAGCTTGGCGGCCAGGGCCGGATACAATGAGCAGTTCTTC
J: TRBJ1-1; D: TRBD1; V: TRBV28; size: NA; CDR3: CASRIRDRVSTEAFF; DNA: TGTGCCAGCAGGATCCGGGACAGGGTGTCCACTGAAGCTTTCTTT
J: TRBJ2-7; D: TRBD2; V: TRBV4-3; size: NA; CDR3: CASSLEAGASYEQYF; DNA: TGCGCCAGCAGCCTTGAAGCGGGGGCCTCCTACGAGCAGTACTTC
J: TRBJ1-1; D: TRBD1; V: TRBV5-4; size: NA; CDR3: CASSLDGAGGFTEAFF; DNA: TGTGCCAGCAGCCTGGACGGCGCAGGGGGCTTCACTGAAGCTTTCTTT
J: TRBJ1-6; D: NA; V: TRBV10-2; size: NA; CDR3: CASSESGPTNSPLHF; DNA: TGCGCCAGCAGTGAGTCTGGGCCGACTAATTCACCCCTCCACTTT
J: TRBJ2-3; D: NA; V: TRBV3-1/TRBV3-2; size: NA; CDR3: CASRLGVTQYF; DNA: TGTGCCAGCAGGCTCGGGGTAACGCAGTATTTT
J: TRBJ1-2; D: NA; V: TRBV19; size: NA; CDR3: CASSTSRSLSYTF; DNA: TGTGCCAGTAGTACCTCCAGGTCACTCTCCTACACCTTC
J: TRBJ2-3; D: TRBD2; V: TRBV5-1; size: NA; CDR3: CASSFGGLAGVDTQYF; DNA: TGCGCCAGCAGTTTCGGCGGACTAGCGGGAGTAGATACGCAGTATTTT
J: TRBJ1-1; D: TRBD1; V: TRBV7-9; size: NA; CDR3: CASSRGQQAVEAFF; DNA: TGTGCCAGCAGCCGGGGACAGCAAGCGGTTGAAGCTTTCTTT
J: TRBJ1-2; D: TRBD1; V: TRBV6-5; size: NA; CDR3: CASRGTGGANYGYTF; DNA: TGTGCCAGCAGGGGAACAGGGGGCGCCAACTATGGCTACACCTTC
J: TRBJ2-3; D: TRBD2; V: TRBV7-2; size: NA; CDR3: CASSLGYLAGRQYF; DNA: TGTGCCAGCAGCTTAGGTTACCTAGCGGGGAGGCAGTATTTT
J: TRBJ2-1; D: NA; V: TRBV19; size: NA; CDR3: CASSIGFFRGGSSYNEQFF; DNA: TGTGCCAGTAGTATTGGGTTCTTTAGGGGGGGGAGCTCCTACAATGAGCAGTTCTTC
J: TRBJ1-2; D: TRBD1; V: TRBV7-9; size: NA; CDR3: CASSPRPGGDDPDNYGYTF; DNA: TGTGCCAGCAGCCCACGTCCAGGGGGCGATGACCCGGATAACTATGGCTACACCTTC
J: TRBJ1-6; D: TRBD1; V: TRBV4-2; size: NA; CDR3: CASSQERTGVNSPLHF; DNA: TGTGCCAGCAGCCAAGAGAGGACAGGGGTTAATTCACCCCTCCACTTT
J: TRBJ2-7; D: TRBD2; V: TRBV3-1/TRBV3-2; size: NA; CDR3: CASSQVAGGPHEQYF; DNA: TGTGCCAGCAGCCAAGTAGCGGGGGGGCCTCACGAGCAGTACTTC
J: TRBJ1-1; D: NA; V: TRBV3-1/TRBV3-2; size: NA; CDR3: CASSRKGAGNTEAFF; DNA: TGTGCCAGCAGTCGAAAAGGGGCAGGGAACACTGAAGCTTTCTTT
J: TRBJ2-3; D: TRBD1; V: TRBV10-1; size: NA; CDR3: CASTFQGQGSTDTQYF; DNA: TGCGCCAGCACGTTCCAAGGACAGGGGAGCACAGATACGCAGTATTTT
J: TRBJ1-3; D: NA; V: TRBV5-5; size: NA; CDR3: CASSLLGLSGNTIYF; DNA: TGTGCCAGCAGCTTGTTGGGGCTCTCTGGAAACACCATATATTTT
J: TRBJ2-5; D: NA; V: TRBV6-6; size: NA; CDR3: CASNVMRFTETQYF; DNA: TGTGCCAGCAACGTAATGAGGTTTACGGAGACCCAGTACTTC
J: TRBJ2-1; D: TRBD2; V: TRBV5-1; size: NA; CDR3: CASSQRLANYNEQFF; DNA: TGCGCCAGCAGCCAAAGACTAGCGAATTACAATGAGCAGTTCTTC
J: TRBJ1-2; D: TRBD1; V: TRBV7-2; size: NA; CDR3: CASSWDSTSYGYTF; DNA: TGTGCCAGCAGCTGGGACAGTACGAGCTATGGCTACACCTTC
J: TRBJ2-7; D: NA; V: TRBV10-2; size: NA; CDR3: CASRGGESIYEQYF; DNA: TGCGCCAGCAGAGGGGGGGAGTCTATCTACGAGCAGTACTTC
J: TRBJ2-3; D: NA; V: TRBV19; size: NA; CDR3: CASSQPGSGVTDTQYF; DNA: TGTGCCAGTAGTCAGCCGGGATCAGGAGTAACAGATACGCAGTATTTT
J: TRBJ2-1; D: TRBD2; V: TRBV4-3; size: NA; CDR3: CASSQDRRGDEQFF; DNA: TGCGCCAGCAGCCAAGATAGGCGGGGGGATGAGCAGTTCTTC
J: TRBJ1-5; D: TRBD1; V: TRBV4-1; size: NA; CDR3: CASSSPDRVGQPQHF; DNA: TGCGCCAGCAGTAGCCCGGACAGGGTGGGTCAGCCCCAGCATTTT
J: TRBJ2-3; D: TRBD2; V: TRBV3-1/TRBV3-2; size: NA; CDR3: CASSPAGEQADTQYF; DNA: TGTGCCAGCAGCCCAGCGGGGGAACAGGCAGATACGCAGTATTTT
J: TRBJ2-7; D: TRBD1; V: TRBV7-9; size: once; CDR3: CASSTRKQGASYEQYF; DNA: TGTGCCAGCAGCACCCGGAAACAGGGGGCCTCCTACGAGCAGTACTTC
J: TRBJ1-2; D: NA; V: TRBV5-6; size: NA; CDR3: CASSLGGMTGNYGYTF; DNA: TGTGCCAGCAGCTTGGGGGGGATGACAGGAAACTATGGCTACACCTTC
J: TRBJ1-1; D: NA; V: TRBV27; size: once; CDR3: CASSFRPATANTEAFF; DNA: TGTGCCAGCAGTTTCCGCCCAGCGACAGCCAACACTGAAGCTTTCTTT
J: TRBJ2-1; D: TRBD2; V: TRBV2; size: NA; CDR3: CASSDPGTSGASEQFF; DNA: TGTGCCAGCAGTGACCCCGGGACTAGCGGGGCGTCGGAGCAGTTCTTC
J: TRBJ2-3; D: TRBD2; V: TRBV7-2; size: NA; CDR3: CASSLPGLAGGQTDTQYF; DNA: TGTGCCAGCAGCTTACCGGGACTAGCGGGGGGGCAGACAGATACGCAGTATTTT
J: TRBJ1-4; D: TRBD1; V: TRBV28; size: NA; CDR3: CASRPTGGKGKLFF; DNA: TGTGCCAGCCGTCCGACAGGGGGAAAAGGGAAACTGTTTTTT
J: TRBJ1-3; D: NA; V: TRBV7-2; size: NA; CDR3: CASSLEPPSSGNTIYF; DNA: TGTGCCAGCAGCTTAGAGCCCCCCTCCTCTGGAAACACCATATATTTT
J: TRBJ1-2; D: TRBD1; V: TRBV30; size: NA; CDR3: CAWSAGGGYTF; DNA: TGTGCCTGGAGTGCAGGGGGAGGCTACACCTTC
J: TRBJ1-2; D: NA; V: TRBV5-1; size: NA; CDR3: CASSVGTISSSYGYTF; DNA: TGCGCCAGCAGCGTAGGGACTATTTCTTCGTCCTATGGCTACACCTTC
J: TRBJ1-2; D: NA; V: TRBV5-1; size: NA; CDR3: CASSSGLRGRRHGYTF; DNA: TGCGCCAGCAGCTCCGGCCTCAGGGGCCGTCGTCATGGCTACACCTTC
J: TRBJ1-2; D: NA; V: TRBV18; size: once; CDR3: CASSPGEDYGYTF; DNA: TGTGCCAGCTCACCGGGGGAGGACTATGGCTACACCTTC